Below, 9 T cell receptor beta chains from the same sample are listed, as sequenced in a study of metastatic and nonmetastatic thyroid tumors. MiXCR was used by TCRdb to re-call the PCR reads. The data show about 30,000 clones, approximately 25% seen once. Treatment of any kind had been given to no patient before thyroid surgery. The sample taken for sequencing was blood. The origin of the receptors is a female donor with papillary thyroid cancer or a benign thyroid nodule (not recorded which). Some clones in this sample may be carry-over from other donors' samples.

This chain joins TRBV5-1 and TRBJ2-1; perhaps TRBD2 as D (5 bases). V dropped 4 bases and J dropped 9 bases, with 14 bases sitting between them. Germline CDR1 is SGHRS and CDR2 is YFSETQ. The CDR3 has 13 residues. CDR3 nucleotide sequence: TGCGCCAGCAGCAAAGGGAGAGACGGTGAGCAGTTCTTC. It is translated as CASSKGRDGEQFF.

This clone was counted at least ten times. The chain links TRBV11-2 to TRBJ2-2; 8 nucleotides align to TRBD2. The CDR3 is 14 amino acids. The V segment lost 10 bases and the J segment 4 bases; nucleotides outside the gene matches: 8. Germline lookup yields CDR1 SGHAT and CDR2 FQNNGV. CDR3 DNA sequence: TGTGCCACCTCTAGCGGGCTCGTCACCGGGGAGCTGTTTTTT. Residues: CATSSGLVTGELFF.

The sample holds many counts of this clone. The chain has TRBV6-4 and TRBJ1-1; tentatively, D is TRBD1 (6 bases). Germline CDR1 is MRHNA and CDR2 is SNTAGT. This CDR3 spans 16 amino acids. With 6 bases removed from V and 0 bases from J, the gap between germline ends came to 17 bases. CDR3 DNA sequence: TGTGCCAGCAGACCAACTGACAGGCCGTTGAACACTGAAGCTTTCTTT. Amino acid sequence: CASRPTDRPLNTEAFF.

This clone was detected many times. This rearrangement joins TRBV7-9 to TRBJ2-5, with TRBD1 matching over 9 bases. The CDR3 covers 15 residues. V lost 5 bases, J lost 4 bases, and 8 bases stayed unmatched. Germline loops: CDR1 SEHNR, CDR2 FQNEAQ (reference sequence). In DNA form, the CDR3 reads TGTGCCAGCAGCCCCGGGGACAGGGTTGCAGAGACCCAGTACTTC. Residues: CASSPGDRVAETQYF.

Many counts were recorded for this clone. The DNA of the CDR3 is TGTGCCAGCAGTTTTCTGGCGACCCAAGAGACCCAGTACTTC. Translated, it gives CASSFLATQETQYF. The rearrangement joins TRBV27 to TRBJ2-5; D gene unclear. Trimming removed 3 bases at V and 1 base at J, with 9 bases between. Germline loops: CDR1 MNHEY, CDR2 SMNVEV (reference sequence). The CDR3 runs to 14 residues.

This clone occurred many times. Other DNA sequences in this specimen translate into the identical CDR3. This chain joins TRBV12-3 or TRBV12-4 and TRBJ2-5; D ambiguous. This CDR3 is 13 amino acids long. V was cut by 2 bases and J by 1 base, with 5 bases left in between. CDR3 amino acids: CASSLRSQETQYF. In nucleotides, the CDR3 is TGTGCCAGCAGTTTACGGTCCCAAGAGACCCAGTACTTC.

At least ten counts were recorded for this clone. The genes are TRBV7-9 and TRBJ1-5; D is undetermined. The CDR3 runs to 14 residues. Trimming cost V 1 base and J 4 bases, with 8 bases left between them. Looked up from germline, CDR1 is SEHNR and CDR2 is FQNEAQ (reference sequence). In DNA, the CDR3 is TGTGCCAGCAGCTTAGACACGTCTAATCAGCCCCAGCATTTT. This gives the protein CASSLDTSNQPQHF.

This clone has at least ten counts. This sequence joins TRBV20-1 and TRBJ2-3, with D perhaps TRBD1 (6 bases). Germline V lookup: CDR1 DFQATT, CDR2 SNEGSKA (reference sequence). CDR3 length equals 13 residues. V was clipped by 4 bases and J by 6 bases, with 14 bases between them. The CDR3 DNA is TGCAGTGCTATGCGATTCAGGGGTGATACGCAGTATTTT. Its protein is CSAMRFRGDTQYF.

This clone was detected many times. A read error is possible here, since a much larger clone lies one base away. The chain couples TRBV7-2 to TRBJ2-1, with D perhaps TRBD2 (6 bases). This CDR3 contains 14 residues. CDR1 SGHTA and CDR2 FQGNSA come from the germline V gene. DNA of the CDR3: TGTGCCAGCAGCATAACCGGGACTTCCAATGAGCAGCTCTTC. Translation gives CASSITGTSNEQLF.